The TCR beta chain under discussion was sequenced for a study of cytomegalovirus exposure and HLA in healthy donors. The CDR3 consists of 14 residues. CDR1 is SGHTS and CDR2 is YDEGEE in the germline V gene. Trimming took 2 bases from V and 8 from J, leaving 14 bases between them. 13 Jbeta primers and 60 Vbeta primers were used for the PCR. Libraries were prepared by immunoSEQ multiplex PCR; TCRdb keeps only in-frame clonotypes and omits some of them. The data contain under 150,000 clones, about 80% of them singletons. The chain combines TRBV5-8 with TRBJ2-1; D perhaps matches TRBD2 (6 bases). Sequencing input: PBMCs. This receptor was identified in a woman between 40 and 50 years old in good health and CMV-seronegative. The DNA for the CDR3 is TGTGCCAGCAGCTTTGGAGCGGGTTGGGATGAGCAGTTCTTC. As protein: CASSFGAGWDEQFF.